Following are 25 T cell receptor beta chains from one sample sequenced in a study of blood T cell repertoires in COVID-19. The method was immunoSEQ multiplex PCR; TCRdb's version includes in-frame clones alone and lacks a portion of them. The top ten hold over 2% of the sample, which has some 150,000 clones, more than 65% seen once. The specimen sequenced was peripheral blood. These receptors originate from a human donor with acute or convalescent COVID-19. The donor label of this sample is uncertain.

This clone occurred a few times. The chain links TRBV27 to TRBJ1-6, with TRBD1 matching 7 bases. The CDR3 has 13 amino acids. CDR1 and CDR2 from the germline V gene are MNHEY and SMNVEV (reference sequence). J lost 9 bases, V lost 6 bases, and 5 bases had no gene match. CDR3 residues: CASSNNRGSPLHF. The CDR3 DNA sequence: TGTGCCAGCAGCAATAACAGGGGTTCACCCCTCCACTTT.

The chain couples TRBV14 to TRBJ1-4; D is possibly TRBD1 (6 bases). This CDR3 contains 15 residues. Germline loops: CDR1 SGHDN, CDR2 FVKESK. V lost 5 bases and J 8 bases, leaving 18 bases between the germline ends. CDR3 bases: TGTGCCAGCAGCAGGGGGTCGCGGATGTCGGAAAAACTGTTTTTT. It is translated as CASSRGSRMSEKLFF.

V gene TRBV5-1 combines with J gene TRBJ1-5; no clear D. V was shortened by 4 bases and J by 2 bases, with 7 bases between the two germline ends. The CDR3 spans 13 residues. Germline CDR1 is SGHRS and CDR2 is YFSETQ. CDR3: CASSPEGNQPQHF. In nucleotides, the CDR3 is TGCGCCAGCAGCCCCGAGGGCAATCAGCCCCAGCATTTT.

In DNA, the CDR3 is TGTGCCAGCAGCCAGCAGGGGGCTAACGAGCAGTACTTC. The encoded protein is CASSQQGANEQYF. The chain recombines TRBV5-4 with TRBJ2-7; 8 nucleotides agree with TRBD1. Germline loops: CDR1 SGHNT, CDR2 YYREEE (reference sequence). V trimming: 4 bases; J trimming: 5 bases; junction bases outside the gene matches: 5. CDR3 length: 13 amino acids.

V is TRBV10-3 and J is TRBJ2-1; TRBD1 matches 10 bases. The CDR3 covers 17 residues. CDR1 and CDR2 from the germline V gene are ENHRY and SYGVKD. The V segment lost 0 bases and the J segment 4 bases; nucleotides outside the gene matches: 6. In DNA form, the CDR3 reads TGTGCCATCAGTGAGTCTACCGGGACAGGGGCGTACAATGAGCAGTTCTTC. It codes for CAISESTGTGAYNEQFF.

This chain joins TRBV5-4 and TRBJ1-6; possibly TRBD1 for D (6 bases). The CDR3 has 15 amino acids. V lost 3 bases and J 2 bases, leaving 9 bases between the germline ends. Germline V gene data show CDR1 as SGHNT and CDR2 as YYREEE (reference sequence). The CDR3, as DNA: TGTGCCAGCAGCTCAGGGGTACCCTATAATTCACCCCTCCACTTT. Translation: CASSSGVPYNSPLHF. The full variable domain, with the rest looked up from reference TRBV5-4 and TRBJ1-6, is ETGVTQSPTHLIKTRGQQVTLRCSSQSGHNTVSWYQQALGQGPQFIFQYYREEENGRGNFPPRFSGLQFPNYSSELNVNALELDDSALYLCASSSGVPYNSPLHFGNGTRLTVT.

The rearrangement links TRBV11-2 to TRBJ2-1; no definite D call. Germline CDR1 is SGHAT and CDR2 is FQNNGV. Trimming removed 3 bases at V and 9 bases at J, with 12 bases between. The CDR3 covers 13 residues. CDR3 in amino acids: CASSFKAFTEQFF. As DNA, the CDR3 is TGTGCCAGCAGCTTTAAAGCGTTCACTGAGCAGTTCTTC.

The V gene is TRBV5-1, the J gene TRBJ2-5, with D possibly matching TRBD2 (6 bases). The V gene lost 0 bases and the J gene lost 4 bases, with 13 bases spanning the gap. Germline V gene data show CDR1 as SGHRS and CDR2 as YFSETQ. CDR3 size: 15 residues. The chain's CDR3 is CASSLEGGKGETQYF. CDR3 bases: TGCGCCAGCAGCTTGGAGGGCGGGAAGGGAGAGACCCAGTACTTC.

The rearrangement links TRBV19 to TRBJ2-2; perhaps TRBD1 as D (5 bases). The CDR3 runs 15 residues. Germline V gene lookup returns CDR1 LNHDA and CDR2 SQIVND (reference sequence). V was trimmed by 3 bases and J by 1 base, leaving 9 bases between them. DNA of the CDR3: TGTGCCAGTAGTATGGGGCAGGGGAACACCGGGGAGCTGTTTTTT. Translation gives CASSMGQGNTGELFF.

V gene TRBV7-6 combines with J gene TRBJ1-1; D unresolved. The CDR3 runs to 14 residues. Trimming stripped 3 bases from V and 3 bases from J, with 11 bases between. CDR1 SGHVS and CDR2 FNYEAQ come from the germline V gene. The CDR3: CASSFLEGDTEAFF. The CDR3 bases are TGTGCCAGCAGCTTCCTCGAGGGTGACACTGAAGCTTTCTTT.

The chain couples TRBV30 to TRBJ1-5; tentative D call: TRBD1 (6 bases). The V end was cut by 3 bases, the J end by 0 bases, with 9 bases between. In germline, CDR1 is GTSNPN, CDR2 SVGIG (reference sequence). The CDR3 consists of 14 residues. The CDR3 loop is CAWRAGVSNQPQHF. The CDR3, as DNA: TGTGCCTGGAGGGCAGGGGTTAGCAATCAGCCCCAGCATTTT.

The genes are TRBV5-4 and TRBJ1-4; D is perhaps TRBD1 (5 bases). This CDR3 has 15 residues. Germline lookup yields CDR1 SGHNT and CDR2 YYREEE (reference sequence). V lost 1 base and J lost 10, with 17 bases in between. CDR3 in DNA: TGTGCCAGCAGCTTGCAGGGAGGTGGGGTCGTAAAACTGTTTTTT. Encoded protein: CASSLQGGGVVKLFF.

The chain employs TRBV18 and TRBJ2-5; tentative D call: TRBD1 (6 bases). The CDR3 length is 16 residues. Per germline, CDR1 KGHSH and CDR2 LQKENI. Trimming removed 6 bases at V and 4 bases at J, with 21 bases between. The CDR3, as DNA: TGTGCCAGCTCCCCGTCGGCAGGGGCCGGTAGAGAGACCCAGTACTTC. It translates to CASSPSAGAGRETQYF.

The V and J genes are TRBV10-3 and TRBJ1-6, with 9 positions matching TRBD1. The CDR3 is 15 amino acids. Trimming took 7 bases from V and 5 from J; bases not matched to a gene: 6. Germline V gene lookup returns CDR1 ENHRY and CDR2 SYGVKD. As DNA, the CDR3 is TGTGCCATCACCGCGGACAGGGGTAATAATTCACCCCTCCACTTT. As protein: CAITADRGNNSPLHF.

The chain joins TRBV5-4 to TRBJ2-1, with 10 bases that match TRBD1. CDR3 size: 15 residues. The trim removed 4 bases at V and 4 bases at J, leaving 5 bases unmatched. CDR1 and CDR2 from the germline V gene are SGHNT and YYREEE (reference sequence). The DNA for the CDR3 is TGTGCCAGCAGCCAGGACAGGGGGGGATACAATGAGCAGTTCTTC. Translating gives CASSQDRGGYNEQFF.

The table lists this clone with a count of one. The CDR3 here is CASSEGWGLQETQYF. CDR3 nucleotide sequence: TGTGCCAGCAGTGAAGGTTGGGGGCTTCAAGAGACCCAGTACTTC. The V gene is TRBV6-1, the J gene TRBJ2-5; D is perhaps TRBD1 (6 bases). CDR1 is MNHNS and CDR2 is SASEGT in the germline V gene. CDR3 length: 15 amino acids. V lost 1 base and J 2 bases, leaving 11 bases between the germline ends.

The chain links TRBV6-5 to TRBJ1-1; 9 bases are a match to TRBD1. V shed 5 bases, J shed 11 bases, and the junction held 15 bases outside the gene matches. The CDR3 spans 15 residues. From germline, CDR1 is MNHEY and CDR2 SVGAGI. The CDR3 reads CASSTRHDRGRAAFF. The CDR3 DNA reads TGTGCCAGCAGTACCCGACACGACAGGGGGAGGGCTGCTTTCTTT.

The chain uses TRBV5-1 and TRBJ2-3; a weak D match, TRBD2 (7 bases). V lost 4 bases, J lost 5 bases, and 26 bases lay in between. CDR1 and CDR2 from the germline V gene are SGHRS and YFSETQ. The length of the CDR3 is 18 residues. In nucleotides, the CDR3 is TGCGCCAGCAGCCGAGGCGGCGGGGGCCGTTCAGCCCAAGATACGCAGTATTTT. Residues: CASSRGGGGRSAQDTQYF. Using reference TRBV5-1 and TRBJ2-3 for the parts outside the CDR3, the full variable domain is KAGVTQTPRYLIKTRGQQVTLSCSPISGHRSVSWYQQTPGQGLQFLFEYFSETQRNKGNFPGRFSGRQFSNSRSEMNVSTLELGDSALYLCASSRGGGGRSAQDTQYFGPGTRLTVL.

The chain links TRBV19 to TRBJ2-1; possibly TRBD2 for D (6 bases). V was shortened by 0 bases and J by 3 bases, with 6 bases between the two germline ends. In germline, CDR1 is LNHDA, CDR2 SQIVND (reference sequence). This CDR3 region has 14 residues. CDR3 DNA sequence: TGTGCCAGTAGTATAGACGGGAGCTACAATGAGCAGTTCTTC. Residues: CASSIDGSYNEQFF. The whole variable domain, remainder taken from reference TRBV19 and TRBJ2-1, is DGGITQSPKYLFRKEGQNVTLSCEQNLNHDAMYWYRQDPGQGLRLIYYSQIVNDFQKGDIAEGYSVSREKKESFPLTVTSAQKNPTAFYLCASSIDGSYNEQFFGPGTRLTVL.

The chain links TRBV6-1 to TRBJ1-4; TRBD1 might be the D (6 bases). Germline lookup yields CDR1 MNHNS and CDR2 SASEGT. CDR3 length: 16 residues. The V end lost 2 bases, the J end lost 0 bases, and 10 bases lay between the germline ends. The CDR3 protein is CASSERDISTNEKLFF. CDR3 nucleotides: TGTGCCAGCAGTGAAAGGGACATCTCAACTAATGAAAAACTGTTTTTT.

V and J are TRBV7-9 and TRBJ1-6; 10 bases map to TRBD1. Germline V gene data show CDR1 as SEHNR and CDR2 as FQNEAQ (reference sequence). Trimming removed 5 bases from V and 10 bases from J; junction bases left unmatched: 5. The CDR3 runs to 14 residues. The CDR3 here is CASSPGTGDSPLHF. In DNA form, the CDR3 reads TGTGCCAGCAGCCCCGGGACAGGGGACTCACCCCTCCACTTT.

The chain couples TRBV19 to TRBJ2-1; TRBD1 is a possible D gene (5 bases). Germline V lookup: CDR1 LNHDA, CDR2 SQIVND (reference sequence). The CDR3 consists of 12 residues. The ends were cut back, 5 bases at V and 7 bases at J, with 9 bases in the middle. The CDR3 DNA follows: TGTGCCAGTAGTCCAGGGCGAAATGAGCAGTTCTTC. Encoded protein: CASSPGRNEQFF.

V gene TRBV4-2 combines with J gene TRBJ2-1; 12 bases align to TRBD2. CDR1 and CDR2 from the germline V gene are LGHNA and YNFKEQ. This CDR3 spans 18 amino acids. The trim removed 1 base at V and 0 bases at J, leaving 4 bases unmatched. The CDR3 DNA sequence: TGTGCCAGCAGCCAAGTGTCTAGCGGGGGGGGCTCCTACAATGAGCAGTTCTTC. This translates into CASSQVSSGGGSYNEQFF.

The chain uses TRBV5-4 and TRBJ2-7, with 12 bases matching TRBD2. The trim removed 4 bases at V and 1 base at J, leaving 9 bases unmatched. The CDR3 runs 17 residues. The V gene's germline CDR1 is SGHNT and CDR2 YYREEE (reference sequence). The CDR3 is CASSPGLAGTTSYEQYF. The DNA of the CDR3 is TGTGCCAGCAGCCCCGGACTAGCGGGGACTACGTCCTACGAGCAGTACTTC.

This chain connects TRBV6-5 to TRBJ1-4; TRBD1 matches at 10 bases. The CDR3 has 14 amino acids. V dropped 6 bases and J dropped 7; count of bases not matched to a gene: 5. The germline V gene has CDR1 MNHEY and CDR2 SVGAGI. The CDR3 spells CASRNRDRGEKLFF. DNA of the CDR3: TGTGCCAGCAGGAACCGGGACAGGGGTGAAAAACTGTTTTTT.